Given below is one TCR beta chain in context. What it recognizes is unknown. This sample was included in a study of cytomegalovirus exposure and HLA in healthy donors. Overall study results and limits: Associated with HLA alleles at 0.05 false discovery rate in a later analysis were fewer than 20,000 TCR beta sequences.

Vbeta (60) and Jbeta (13) primers were used in the PCR. Method: immunoSEQ multiplex PCR; TCRdb's copy keeps in-frame clones and lacks some. The table lists about 130,000 clones, 60% to 80% of them singletons. This CDR3 is 14 amino acids long. Germline CDR1 is SGHVS and CDR2 is FQNEAQ. Unmatched junction bases numbered 3, after V lost 1 base and J lost 4 bases. This chain connects TRBV7-8 to TRBJ1-1; 7 nucleotides match TRBD1. The sample was PBMCs. The TCR sequence derives from a woman in her sixties or seventies in good health and CMV-seropositive. Written as DNA, the CDR3 is TGTGCCAGCAGCTTAGTAGGGACAGCCACTGAAGCTTTCTTT. Residues: CASSLVGTATEAFF.